The TCR beta chain described here comes from a study of blood T cell repertoires in COVID-19. Study summary: From the United States, Italy and Spain came samples of acute and convalescent COVID-19.

Trimming removed 6 bases at V and 3 bases at J, with 9 bases between. CDR1 and CDR2 from the germline V gene are ENHRY and SYGVKD. The length of the CDR3 is 13 residues. Sequenced by immunoSEQ multiplex PCR; TCRdb stores in-frame clones only, minus some. In the table there are under 250,000 clones, 70% to 90% of which are singletons. The table lists this clone with a count of one. This clonotype originated in a woman in her seventies with COVID-19, enrolled during active disease. The V and J genes are TRBV10-3 and TRBJ1-5, with a weak D call TRBD1 (6 bases). Sequences were obtained from peripheral blood. CDR3 region: CAISTGPNQPQHF. The CDR3, as DNA: TGTGCCATCAGCACAGGGCCCAATCAGCCCCAGCATTTT.